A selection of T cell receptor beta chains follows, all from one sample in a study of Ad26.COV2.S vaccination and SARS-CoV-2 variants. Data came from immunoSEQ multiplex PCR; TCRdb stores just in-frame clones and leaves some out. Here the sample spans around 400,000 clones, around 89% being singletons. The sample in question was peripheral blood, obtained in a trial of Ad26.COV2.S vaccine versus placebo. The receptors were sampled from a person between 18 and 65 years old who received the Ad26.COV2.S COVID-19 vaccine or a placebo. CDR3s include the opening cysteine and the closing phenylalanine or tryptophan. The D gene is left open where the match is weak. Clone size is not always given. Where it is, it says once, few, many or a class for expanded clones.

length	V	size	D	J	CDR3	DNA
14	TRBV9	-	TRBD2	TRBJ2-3	CASSPRAGGDTQYF	TGTGCCAGCAGCCCCCGAGCGGGAGGGGATACGCAGTATTTT
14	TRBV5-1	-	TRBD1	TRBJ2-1	CASSAGTGLNEQFF	TGCGCCAGCAGCGCCGGGACAGGGTTGAATGAGCAGTTCTTC
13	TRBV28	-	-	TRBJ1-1	CASSQGTNTEAFF	TGTGCCAGCAGCCAGGGGACAAACACTGAAGCTTTCTTT
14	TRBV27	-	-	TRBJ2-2	CASSFAGDAGELFF	TGTGCCAGCAGTTTCGCGGGTGATGCCGGGGAGCTGTTTTTT
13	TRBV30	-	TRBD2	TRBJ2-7	CAWSQTGGAEQYF	TGTGCCTGGAGTCAAACGGGGGGAGCGGAGCAGTACTTC
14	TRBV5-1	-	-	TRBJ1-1	CASSLDSLNTEAFF	TGCGCCAGCAGCTTGGACAGCCTGAACACTGAAGCTTTCTTT
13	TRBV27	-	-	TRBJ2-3	CASSFGPAYAQYF	TGTGCCAGCAGTTTCGGACCGGCTTATGCGCAGTATTTT
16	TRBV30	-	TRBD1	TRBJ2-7	CAWSDGVRQGFYEQYF	TGTGCCTGGAGTGATGGGGTGCGACAGGGTTTCTACGAGCAGTACTTC
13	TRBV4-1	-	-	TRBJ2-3	CASSQSGADTQYF	TGCGCCAGCAGCCAGTCGGGGGCAGATACGCAGTATTTT
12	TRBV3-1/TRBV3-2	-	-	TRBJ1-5	CASSRGVEPQHF	TGTGCCAGCAGCAGAGGGGTAGAGCCCCAGCATTTT
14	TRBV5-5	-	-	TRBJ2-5	CASSLFDYQETQYF	TGTGCCAGCAGCTTGTTCGACTACCAAGAGACCCAGTACTTC
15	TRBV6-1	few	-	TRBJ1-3	CASSEARTAGNTIYF	TGTGCCAGCAGTGAAGCAAGAACGGCTGGAAACACCATATATTTT
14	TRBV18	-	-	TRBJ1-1	CASSQGLRGTEAFF	TGTGCCAGCTCACAGGGACTGAGGGGCACTGAAGCTTTCTTT
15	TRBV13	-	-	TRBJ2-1	CASSLTVASYNEQFF	TGTGCCAGCAGCTTAACGGTCGCCTCCTACAATGAGCAGTTCTTC
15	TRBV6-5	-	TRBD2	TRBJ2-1	CASSYRGEGSNEQFF	TGTGCCAGCAGCTATAGAGGGGAGGGGAGTAATGAGCAGTTCTTC
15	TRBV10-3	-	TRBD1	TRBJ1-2	CAISESAGGIYGYTF	TGTGCCATCAGTGAGTCAGCAGGGGGTATTTACGGCTACACCTTC
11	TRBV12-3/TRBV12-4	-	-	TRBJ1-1	CASSFGFPALF	TGTGCCAGCAGTTTCGGCTTTCCCGCCCTCTTT
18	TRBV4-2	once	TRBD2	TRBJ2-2	CASSQGGLAGVGTGELFF	TGTGCCAGCAGCCAAGGAGGGCTAGCGGGAGTTGGCACCGGGGAGCTGTTTTTT
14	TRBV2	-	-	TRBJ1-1	CATSPRVVNTEAFF	TGTGCCACCAGCCCCAGGGTGGTGAACACTGAAGCTTTCTTT
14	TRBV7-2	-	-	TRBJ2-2	CASTLRGSPGELFF	TGTGCCAGCACTTTGCGGGGATCCCCCGGGGAGCTGTTTTTT
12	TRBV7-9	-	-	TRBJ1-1	CASSLTGTEAFF	TGTGCCAGCAGCTTAACGGGCACTGAAGCTTTCTTT
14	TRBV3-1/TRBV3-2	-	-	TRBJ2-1	CASSQVRLGGEQFF	TGTGCCAGCAGCCAAGTTCGTCTAGGAGGTGAGCAGTTCTTC
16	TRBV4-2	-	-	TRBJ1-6	CASSPSAGDSNSPLHF	TGTGCCAGCAGCCCCTCCGCGGGGGACTCCAATTCACCCCTCCACTTT
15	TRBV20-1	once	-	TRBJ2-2	CSASPGSRDTGELFF	TGCAGTGCTAGTCCCGGGAGTCGGGACACCGGGGAGCTGTTTTTT
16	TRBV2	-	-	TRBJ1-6	CASGDPLSSYNSPLHF	TGTGCCAGCGGTGACCCGTTGAGCTCCTATAATTCACCCCTCCACTTT
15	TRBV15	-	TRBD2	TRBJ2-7	CATSRARASGRAVYF	TGTGCCACCAGCAGAGCAAGGGCTAGCGGGAGGGCCGTTTACTTC
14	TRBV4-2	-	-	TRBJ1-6	CASSQDRNNSPLHF	TGTGCCAGCAGCCAAGACAGGAATAATTCACCCCTCCACTTT
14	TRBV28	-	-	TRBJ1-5	CASSLGPVNQPQHF	TGTGCCAGCAGTCTGGGCCCGGTCAATCAGCCCCAGCATTTT
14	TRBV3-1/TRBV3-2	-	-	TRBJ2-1	CASSPRISEDEQFF	TGTGCCAGCAGCCCCCGGATTAGCGAGGATGAGCAGTTCTTC
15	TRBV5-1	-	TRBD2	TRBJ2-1	CASSLALAAYNEQFF	TGCGCCAGCAGCTTGGCCCTAGCGGCCTACAATGAGCAGTTCTTC
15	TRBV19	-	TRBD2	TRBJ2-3	CASSIKAGVTDTQYF	TGTGCCAGTAGTATAAAAGCGGGAGTAACAGATACGCAGTATTTT
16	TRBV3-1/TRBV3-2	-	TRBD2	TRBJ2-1	CASSPGLAGVGGEQFF	TGTGCCAGCAGCCCGGGACTAGCGGGAGTGGGGGGTGAGCAGTTCTTC
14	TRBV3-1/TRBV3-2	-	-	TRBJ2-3	CASSQDWPDDTQYF	TGTGCCAGCAGCCAAGATTGGCCTGATGATACGCAGTATTTT
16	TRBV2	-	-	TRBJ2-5	CASAGSTPSWEETQYF	TGTGCCAGCGCTGGTAGCACCCCGAGTTGGGAAGAGACCCAGTACTTC
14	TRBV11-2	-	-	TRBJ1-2	CASSPEGGFGGYTF	TGTGCCAGCAGCCCGGAGGGGGGCTTTGGTGGCTACACCTTC
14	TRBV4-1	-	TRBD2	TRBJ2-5	CASSQGLAQETQYF	TGCGCCAGCAGCCAAGGACTAGCTCAAGAGACCCAGTACTTC
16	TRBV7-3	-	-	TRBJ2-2	CASSLTRDSSPGELFF	TGTGCCAGCAGCTTAACCCGGGACTCCTCCCCCGGGGAGCTGTTTTTT
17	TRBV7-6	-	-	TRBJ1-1	CASSFTPGPGRDTEAFF	TGTGCCAGCAGCTTTACTCCGGGGCCGGGGAGGGACACTGAAGCTTTCTTT
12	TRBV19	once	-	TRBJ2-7	CASSIGGYEQYF	TGTGCCAGTAGTATTGGGGGCTACGAGCAGTACTTC
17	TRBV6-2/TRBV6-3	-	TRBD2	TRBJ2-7	CASSYSRTSGYRREQYF	TGTGCCAGCAGTTACTCCCGGACTAGCGGCTACAGGAGGGAGCAGTACTTC
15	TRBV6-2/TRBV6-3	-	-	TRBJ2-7	CASSYSEGAIYEQYF	TGTGCCAGCAGTTACTCGGAGGGGGCAATCTACGAGCAGTACTTC
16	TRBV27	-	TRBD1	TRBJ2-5	CASRVTGTGGQETQYF	TGTGCCAGCAGGGTTACCGGGACAGGGGGCCAAGAGACCCAGTACTTC
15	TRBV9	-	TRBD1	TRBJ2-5	CASSLHQGELETQYF	TGTGCCAGCAGCCTCCACCAGGGGGAGCTGGAGACCCAGTACTTC
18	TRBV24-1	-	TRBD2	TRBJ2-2	CATSDLAGTRTGTGELFF	TGTGCCACCAGTGATTTAGCCGGGACTAGAACGGGCACCGGGGAGCTGTTTTTT
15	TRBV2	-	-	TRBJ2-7	CASSEGGTGVREQYF	TGTGCCAGCAGTGAGGGGGGAACGGGAGTGCGTGAGCAGTACTTC
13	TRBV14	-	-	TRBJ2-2	CASSPSRAGELFF	TGTGCCAGCAGCCCTTCTAGGGCGGGGGAGCTGTTTTTT
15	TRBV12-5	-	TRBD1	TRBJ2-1	CASAPAGQVVNEQFF	TGTGCTAGTGCCCCGGCGGGACAGGTGGTGAATGAGCAGTTCTTC
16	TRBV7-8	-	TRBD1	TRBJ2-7	CASSLGSDRSSYEQYF	TGTGCCAGCAGCTTAGGTTCGGACAGGTCGTCCTACGAGCAGTACTTC
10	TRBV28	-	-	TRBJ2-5	CASMKETQYF	TGTGCCAGCATGAAGGAGACCCAGTACTTC
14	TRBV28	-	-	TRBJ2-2	CASSVAVNTGELFF	TGTGCCAGCAGCGTAGCGGTGAACACCGGGGAGCTGTTTTTT
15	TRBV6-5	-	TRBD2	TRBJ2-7	CASSYGGRDTYEQYF	TGTGCCAGCAGTTACGGCGGGAGGGATACCTACGAGCAGTACTTC
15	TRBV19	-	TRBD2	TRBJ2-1	CASSIAAGAYNEQFF	TGTGCCAGTAGTATTGCAGCGGGAGCGTACAATGAGCAGTTCTTC
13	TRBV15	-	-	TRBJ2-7	CATSRGLLDEQYF	TGTGCCACCAGCAGAGGACTTTTGGACGAGCAGTACTTC